This T cell receptor (beta chain) derives from a study of blood T cell repertoires in COVID-19. Looking at the study overall: Collection of acute and convalescent COVID-19 samples took place in the United States, Italy and Spain. Sources were T cells, B-cell-depleted T cells, or PBMCs; the material itself was cDNA or gDNA.

This clone was counted between two and nine times. Per the germline V gene, CDR1 is MNHEY and CDR2 is SVGAGI. This CDR3 contains 11 residues. The V and J ends lost 10 bases and 2 bases, in that order; junction bases with no gene match: 2. Assay used: immunoSEQ multiplex PCR; TCRdb lists only in-frame clones, some missing. The sample has 55,000 to 70,000 clones; roughly three quarters are singletons. Sequencing was carried out using peripheral blood. The receptor's source is a man aged 60 to 69 with acute or convalescent COVID-19. The V and J genes are TRBV6-5 and TRBJ2-7; 7 positions match TRBD1. The CDR3 loop is CATGTAYEQYF. Here the CDR3 DNA reads TGTGCCACCGGGACAGCCTACGAGCAGTACTTC.